Here is one T cell receptor (beta chain) with its context. Its target is not known. Time point reported: cycle 4 day 1 (C4D1), after more than 5 weeks of nivolumab. Every one of the patients relapsed after autologous stem cell transplantation (brentuximab vedotin exposure was variable). The data stem from a study of PD-1 blockade in classical Hodgkin lymphoma. Study-wide results and caveats: In CD4+ cells, TCR diversity went up significantly by C4D1, but in CD8+ cells it did not. For complete responders, baseline diversity was comparable to that of newly diagnosed patients. Nivolumab initiated under 1 year post-ASCT led to patient exclusion. Newly diagnosed patients reportedly had lower baseline TCR diversity than healthy donors.

Libraries were prepared by immunoSEQ multiplex PCR; TCRdb keeps only in-frame clonotypes and omits some of them. This table holds about 39,000 clones, 77% found once. This CDR3 comprises 14 residues. The ends were cut back, 0 bases at V and 6 bases at J, with 11 bases in the middle. CDR1 and CDR2 from the germline V gene are SGHNT and YYREEE (reference sequence). The clonotype comes from a human donor with classical Hodgkin lymphoma. The source material was peripheral blood mononuclear cells (PBMCs), sampled before the fourth cycle of nivolumab. The chain is built from TRBV5-4 and TRBJ2-3; D could derive from TRBD1 or TRBD2 (5 bases each). In nucleotides, the CDR3 is TGTGCCAGCAGCTTGGATTCAGGGACGGATACGCAGTATTTT. It is translated as CASSLDSGTDTQYF.